Presented here are 27 T cell receptor beta chains from one specimen sequenced in a study of CD8+CD57+ T cells in acquired aplastic anemia. TCR beta VDJ and CDR3 were profiled, and genomic DNA was the template. Via MiXCR, TCRdb re-called the reads, giving one row per CDR3 protein. The sample records approximately 190,000 distinct CDR3 sequences, less than 65% being singletons. Material: sorted CD4+, CD8+, or CD8+CD57+ T cells (not recorded which) from PBMCs. These receptors came from a human donor with severe aplastic anemia or a healthy control (not recorded which).

This clonotype has a count of ten or more. The chain employs TRBV7-2 and TRBJ1-1; 10 bases are shared with TRBD1. V gave up 5 bases and J gave up 1 base; unmatched junction bases: 10. In germline, CDR1 is SGHTA, CDR2 FQGNSA. The CDR3 runs to 17 residues. CDR3 DNA sequence: TGTGCCAGCAGCCTCACACCGGGACAGGGGTGGAACACTGAAGCTTTCTTT. Its translation: CASSLTPGQGWNTEAFF.

The V call is TRBV11-2, the J call TRBJ2-1; D is uncertain. The V gene's germline CDR1 is SGHAT and CDR2 FQNNGV. The V and J ends lost 5 bases and 2 bases respectively, with 4 bases between them. The CDR3 runs 12 residues. CDR3 in amino acids: CASSPAYNEQFF. CDR3 DNA sequence: TGTGCCAGCAGCCCAGCCTACAATGAGCAGTTCTTC.

The sample holds one count of this clonotype. The chain links TRBV25-1 to TRBJ1-3; D call uncertain. There are 14 residues in the CDR3. Germline loops: CDR1 MGHDK, CDR2 SYGVNS. V lost 1 base and J 2 bases, leaving 6 bases between the germline ends. CDR3 sequence reads: CASSELGAGNTIYF. The CDR3 region has the DNA TGTGCCAGCAGTGAATTGGGCGCTGGAAACACCATATATTTT.

J is TRBJ2-7 and V is TRBV20-1; 10 positions agree with TRBD2. Germline V gene sequence: CDR1 DFQATT, CDR2 SNEGSKA (reference sequence). V dropped 0 bases and J dropped 4; count of bases not matched to a gene: 9. The CDR3 runs 16 residues. CDR3 region: CSARDMFLAGVYEQYF. In nucleotides, the CDR3 is TGCAGTGCTAGAGATATGTTTCTAGCGGGAGTATACGAGCAGTACTTC.

This rearrangement joins TRBV7-2 to TRBJ2-7, with 15 nucleotides matching TRBD2. Germline CDR1 SGHTA, CDR2 FQGNSA. Trimming took 0 bases from V and 0 from J; bases not matched to a gene: 3. This CDR3 region has 18 residues. In DNA form, the CDR3 reads TGTGCCAGCAGCTTAGCGGGACTAGCGGGAGGTCCCTCCTACGAGCAGTACTTC. Translated, it gives CASSLAGLAGGPSYEQYF.

The count of this clonotype is one. The chain is built from TRBV15 and TRBJ2-1, with 11 bases aligning to TRBD2. Trimming removed 3 bases from V and 4 bases from J; junction bases left unmatched: 11. This CDR3 is 18 amino acids long. Germline lookup yields CDR1 LNHNV and CDR2 YYDKDF (reference sequence). CDR3 in amino acids: CATSSSRSGLAVYNEQFF. The CDR3 nucleotides are TGTGCCACCAGCAGCTCCAGGTCGGGACTAGCGGTTTACAATGAGCAGTTCTTC.

The chain has TRBV7-8 and TRBJ2-1; maybe TRBD1 (5 bases). Germline CDR1 is SGHVS and CDR2 is FQNEAQ. This CDR3 is 15 amino acids long. V lost 5 bases and J lost 3, with 14 bases in between. The CDR3 region has the DNA TGTGCCAGCAGCCGCGACAGTTACTTCTACAATGAGCAGTTCTTC. It yields the protein CASSRDSYFYNEQFF.

The table lists this clonotype with many counts. The chain joins TRBV13 to TRBJ1-2; 7 bases are a match to TRBD1. Germline loops: CDR1 PRHDT, CDR2 FYEKMQ (reference sequence). The CDR3 is 14 residues long. The trim removed 5 bases at V and 8 bases at J, leaving 11 bases unmatched. In nucleotides, the CDR3 is TGTGCCAGCAGCATAGAGGAGGGGGCAAAAGGCTACACCTTC. It specifies CASSIEEGAKGYTF.

This clonotype was counted many times. This chain joins TRBV27 and TRBJ1-1; D is perhaps TRBD1 (5 bases). V lost 5 bases and J 1 base, leaving 14 bases between the germline ends. Germline V gives CDR1 MNHEY, CDR2 SMNVEV (reference sequence). This CDR3 contains 15 residues. The CDR3 loop reads CASSLSGGRNTEAFF. The CDR3 nucleotides are TGTGCCAGCAGTCTGTCTGGGGGACGGAACACTGAAGCTTTCTTT.

V is TRBV11-3 and J is TRBJ2-1; 9 nucleotides line up with TRBD2. Trimming cost V 5 bases and J 7 bases; bases outside gene matches: 15. The CDR3 is made up of 17 amino acids. CDR1 is SGHNT, CDR2 YENEEA, per germline. Here the CDR3 reads CASSATSGRLYYNEQFF. CDR3 nucleotide sequence: TGTGCCAGCAGCGCGACTAGCGGACGCCTTTACTATAATGAGCAGTTCTTC.

The rearrangement links TRBV7-8 to TRBJ1-1; 7 bases fit TRBD1. The trim removed 4 bases at V and 3 bases at J, leaving 5 bases unmatched. Germline assignment: CDR1 SGHVS and CDR2 FQNEAQ. The CDR3 contains 14 residues. In DNA, the CDR3 is TGTGCCAGCAGCTCGGGTACAGGGGACACTGAAGCTTTCTTT. As protein: CASSSGTGDTEAFF.

The sample holds a few counts of this clonotype. The chain employs TRBV7-2 and TRBJ1-2; D is perhaps TRBD1 (5 bases). Trimming removed 1 base from V and 5 bases from J, with 11 bases in between. CDR3 length: 14 residues. The germline V gene encodes CDR1 SGHTA and CDR2 FQGNSA. DNA for the CDR3: TGTGCCAGCAGCTTAGTGGCGGGGACGTATGGCTACACCTTC. This codes for CASSLVAGTYGYTF.

The chain has TRBV12-3 or TRBV12-4 and TRBJ2-3, with 7 bases lining up with TRBD2. The CDR3 extends over 17 amino acids. Trimming at V came to 3 bases and at J to 4 bases, leaving 13 bases not matched to a gene. The DNA for the CDR3 is TGTGCCAGCAGTTTCCCGGGGGGAACGGGAGGATCAGATACGCAGTATTTT. It translates to CASSFPGGTGGSDTQYF.

This rearrangement joins TRBV11-2 to TRBJ2-1; D gene uncertain. Trimming removed 2 bases from V and 8 bases from J, with 16 bases in between. The CDR3 spans 15 residues. Germline V gene data show CDR1 as SGHAT and CDR2 as FQNNGV. The CDR3 loop reads CASSLNYGNIDEQFF. The CDR3 DNA is TGTGCCAGCAGCTTAAACTATGGTAATATCGATGAGCAGTTCTTC.

The rearrangement links TRBV20-1 to TRBJ2-7; 8 nucleotides agree with TRBD2. CDR3 size: 18 residues. CDR1 is DFQATT, CDR2 SNEGSKA, per germline (reference sequence). The J segment lost 3 bases and the V segment lost 0 bases, leaving 16 bases of the junction unmatched. CDR3 DNA sequence: TGCAGTGCTAGAGACCCGACTAGCGCCGACGGGGATCTCTACGAGCAGTACTTC. This translates into CSARDPTSADGDLYEQYF.

The CDR3 reads CASSPHTGGDNEQFF. CDR3 sequence (DNA): TGTGCCAGCTCACCACATACAGGGGGGGACAATGAGCAGTTCTTC. The rearrangement uses TRBV18 and TRBJ2-1; TRBD1 is a possible D gene (8 bases). The CDR3 runs to 15 residues. Germline-derived CDR1 and CDR2 are KGHSH and LQKENI. V lost 1 base to trimming and J lost 5 bases, with 12 bases between them.

The chain is built from TRBV11-2 and TRBJ1-1; D gene ambiguous. Trimming cost V 0 bases and J 4 bases, with 12 bases left between them. The CDR3 runs 15 residues. The germline gives CDR1 SGHAT, CDR2 FQNNGV. CDR3 sequence: CASSLDSKLSTEAFF. DNA for the CDR3: TGTGCCAGCAGCTTAGATTCCAAGTTGAGCACTGAAGCTTTCTTT.

This clonotype was counted a few times. V is TRBV7-3 and J is TRBJ1-1; unclear D gene. The CDR3 extends over 15 amino acids. Germline values: CDR1 SGHTA, CDR2 FQGTGA. Trimming cost V 2 bases and J 0 bases, with 10 bases left between them. In DNA form, the CDR3 reads TGTGCCAGCAGCTTAGAACAGACGCTGAACACTGAAGCTTTCTTT. Its translation is CASSLEQTLNTEAFF. Full variable domain (remainder filled in from reference TRBV7-3 and TRBJ1-1): GAGVSQTPSNKVTEKGKYVELRCDPISGHTALYWYRQSLGQGPEFLIYFQGTGAADDSGLPNDRFFAVRPEGSVSTLKIQRTERGDSAVYLCASSLEQTLNTEAFFGQGTRLTVV.

J is TRBJ1-5 and V is TRBV24-1; the D is unclear. This CDR3 is built from 14 residues. Per the germline V gene, CDR1 is KGHDR and CDR2 is SFDVKD. V shed 3 bases and J shed 3 bases, with 8 bases lying between them. The CDR3 DNA follows: TGTGCCACCAGTGATCAGGATTACAATCAGCCCCAGCATTTT. Its protein product is CATSDQDYNQPQHF.

The chain joins TRBV11-3 to TRBJ2-2; D is uncertain. Trimming took off 4 bases at V and 1 base at J, with 7 bases between the two ends. The length of the CDR3 is 14 residues. Germline values: CDR1 SGHNT, CDR2 YENEEA. The CDR3 sequence: CASSSVVNTGELFF. The CDR3 DNA reads TGTGCCAGCAGCTCCGTAGTGAACACCGGGGAGCTGTTTTTT.

The chain joins TRBV6-5 to TRBJ2-1; D not certain. Germline V CDR1 and CDR2: MNHEY, SVGAGI. V was trimmed by 6 bases and J by 7 bases, leaving 22 bases between them. The CDR3 is 16 amino acids. The CDR3 protein is CASRTRRPGRENEQFF. CDR3 sequence (DNA): TGTGCCAGCAGAACCCGACGACCCGGTCGTGAAAATGAGCAGTTCTTC.

This clonotype has a count of ten or more. V and J are TRBV6-5 and TRBJ2-1; a weak D match, TRBD2 (5 bases). Germline-derived CDR1 and CDR2 are MNHEY and SVGAGI. The CDR3 spans 13 residues. Between the trimmed V and J ends, which lost 6 bases and 9 bases, there was a span of 15 bases. CDR3 region: CASSSLIAPEQFF. The CDR3 region has the DNA TGTGCCAGCAGCAGCTTGATAGCGCCTGAGCAGTTCTTC.

The chain carries TRBV2 and TRBJ2-2, with 7 bases that match TRBD2. The CDR3 is 13 amino acids. After removal of 1 base from V and 7 bases from J, the junction contained 0 bases not matched to a gene. CDR1 is SNHLY, CDR2 FYNNEI, per germline. CDR3 DNA: TGTGCCAGCAGTGAAGGGACTAGCGGGGAGCTGTTTTTT. Residues: CASSEGTSGELFF.

The gene calls are TRBV7-2 and TRBJ2-3, with 7 bases that match TRBD2. The CDR3 is made up of 15 amino acids. The V and J ends lost 5 bases and 5 bases, in that order; junction bases with no gene match: 10. Germline loops: CDR1 SGHTA, CDR2 FQGNSA. The DNA of the CDR3 is TGTGCCAGCAGCGTGACTAGCCGGGATCTAGATACGCAGTATTTT. Protein product: CASSVTSRDLDTQYF.

The chain recombines TRBV2 with TRBJ1-1; D unresolved. The V and J ends lost 6 bases and 1 base respectively, with 15 bases between them. The CDR3 totals 15 residues. Germline V gene sequence: CDR1 SNHLY, CDR2 FYNNEI. CDR3 loop: CASSLAGGQNTEAFF. DNA of the CDR3: TGTGCCAGCAGCTTGGCAGGCGGCCAGAACACTGAAGCTTTCTTT.

The rearrangement uses TRBV7-6 and TRBJ1-2; no reliable D call. The germline V and J ends were trimmed by 5 bases and 7 bases, with 20 bases remaining between them. Germline V CDR1 and CDR2: SGHVS, FNYEAQ. The CDR3 is made up of 15 amino acids. In nucleotides, the CDR3 is TGTGCCAGCAGCCCATCCGCGGCGGCGGGCAGTGGCTACACCTTC. It specifies CASSPSAAAGSGYTF.

The V call is TRBV7-2, the J call TRBJ2-3; TRBD1 matches 7 bases. After removal of 5 bases from V and 1 base from J, the junction contained 6 bases not matched to a gene. The CDR3 has 15 amino acids. CDR1 and CDR2 (germline): SGHTA, FQGNSA. The CDR3 region is CASSTRQGGTDTQYF. In DNA form, the CDR3 reads TGTGCCAGCAGCACAAGACAGGGAGGCACAGATACGCAGTATTTT.